A selection of T cell receptor beta chains follows, all from one sample in a study of neurological immune-mediated disorders. TCRdb independently ran MiXCR on the 5' RACE reads; one entry per CDR3 protein. This sample has 87,000 or so distinct CDR3 sequences, with roughly 4% found just once. The sample was PBMCs. The receptors shown here come from a woman aged 18-29 years with multiple sclerosis. Each CDR3 is given with its conserved first and last residue. D genes are given only for firm matches. Clone size is shown for a subset of rows, as once, few, many or a class of expanded clone.

many,TRBV6-5,NA,TRBJ2-3,TGTGCCACCCGACCCGCCCTAGCTATAGATACGCAGTATTTT,CATRPALAIDTQYF
many,TRBV28,TRBD1,TRBJ2-5,TGTGCCAGCAGCCCAACTCGACGACAGGGTCTTGCGGGAGAGACCCAGTACTTC,CASSPTRRQGLAGETQYF
many,TRBV6-5,NA,TRBJ1-5,TGTGCCAGCAGGTTGACAGCGAGCAATCAGCCCCAGCATTTT,CASRLTASNQPQHF
many,TRBV4-1,TRBD1,TRBJ1-5,TGCGCCAGCAGCCAAAACAGGGGTCTGTGGCCCCAGCATTTT,CASSQNRGLWPQHF
many,TRBV4-1,NA,TRBJ1-3,TGCGCCAGCAGCAACCGGTCCCCGAGCTCTGGAAACACCATATATTTT,CASSNRSPSSGNTIYF
few,TRBV2,TRBD1,TRBJ1-1,TGTGCCAGCAGTGTGCAGGGGGCGGACACTGAAGCTTTCTTT,CASSVQGADTEAFF
many,TRBV20-1,TRBD2,TRBJ2-4,TGCAGTGCGAAGCTAGCGGGAGCCAAAAACATTCAGTACTTC,CSAKLAGAKNIQYF
many,TRBV28,TRBD2,TRBJ2-7,TGTGCCAGCAGTCAAAGCGGGAAGAGCTCCTACGAGCAGTACTTC,CASSQSGKSSYEQYF
many,TRBV12-3/TRBV12-4,TRBD2,TRBJ2-1,TGTGCCAGCAGTTTGACTAGCGGGGAGAGTGAGCAGTTCTTC,CASSLTSGESEQFF
many,TRBV14,TRBD2,TRBJ2-3,TGTGCCAGCAGCCAAGGGGGTGCGGGGGTGACGTCGCAGTATTTT,CASSQGGAGVTSQYF
NA,TRBV24-1,NA,TRBJ2-2,TGTGCCACACGCCACCCGAACACCGGGGAGCTGTTTTTT,CATRHPNTGELFF
many,TRBV9,TRBD1,TRBJ1-1,TGTGCCAGCAGCCCCCGGCCCAGGGGGACTAATGTGAACACTGAAGCTTTCTTT,CASSPRPRGTNVNTEAFF
many,TRBV6-5,NA,TRBJ1-6,TGTGCCAGCAGAGGACAGCCTTCACCCCTCCACTTT,CASRGQPSPLHF
many,TRBV20-1,TRBD2,TRBJ2-3,TGCAGTGCGGCTAGCGGGATGGAGGCGGCCGATACGCAGTATTTT,CSAASGMEAADTQYF
NA,TRBV7-3,TRBD2,TRBJ2-7,TGTGCCAGCAGCTTAAGGGAGGGTTCCTACGAGCAGTACTTC,CASSLREGSYEQYF
many,TRBV28,NA,TRBJ1-1,TGTGCCAGCAGTCTCCCCCCCGGCACAGGGAGGTTCACTGAAGCTTTCTTT,CASSLPPGTGRFTEAFF
many,TRBV24-1,TRBD2,TRBJ2-1,TGTGCCACCAGCTTAGCGGGACTAGCTGCCAACAATGAGCAGTTCTTC,CATSLAGLAANNEQFF
few,TRBV11-3,TRBD2,TRBJ2-1,TGTGCCAGCAGCCTATCATCCGGTAGCGGGAGAAAGGGTAATGAGCAGTTCTTC,CASSLSSGSGRKGNEQFF
many,TRBV5-1,NA,TRBJ2-1,TGCGCCAGCAGCTTGGCGCTCCCCCTAGATGAGCAGTTCTTC,CASSLALPLDEQFF
many,TRBV5-8,NA,TRBJ2-2,TGTGCCAGCAGCTTGAGGGGACGCAGCGCCGGGGAGCTGTTTTTT,CASSLRGRSAGELFF
many,TRBV5-1,NA,TRBJ2-7,TGCGCCAGCAGCTTGGGACCGATGGGGACCTACGAGCAGTACTTC,CASSLGPMGTYEQYF
many,TRBV29-1,NA,TRBJ2-1,TGCAGCGTTGGGCAGGATCACAATGAGCAGTTCTTC,CSVGQDHNEQFF
many,TRBV27,NA,TRBJ2-6,TGTGCCAGCAGAAACTCTGGGGCCAACGTCCTGACTTTC,CASRNSGANVLTF
many,TRBV5-1,NA,TRBJ1-6,TGCGCCAGCAGCCTGGGACATCGGGATTCACCCCTCCACTTT,CASSLGHRDSPLHF
many,TRBV6-2/TRBV6-3,TRBD1,TRBJ2-4,TGTGCCAGCAGTTACTCGACAGGGGCAAACATTCAGTACTTC,CASSYSTGANIQYF
many,TRBV5-1,NA,TRBJ2-1,TGCGCCAGCAGCTTTACGGGAAGCTCCTACAATGAGCAGTTCTTC,CASSFTGSSYNEQFF
many,TRBV29-1,TRBD1,TRBJ2-7,TGCAGCGTTGGACAGGGGGCGCGTGAGCAGTACTTC,CSVGQGAREQYF
few,TRBV20-1,NA,TRBJ1-5,TGCAGTGCTAGAAGCACCGATCAGCCCCAGCATTTT,CSARSTDQPQHF
many,TRBV3-1,NA,TRBJ1-1,TGTGCCAGCAGCCAAGTCATAGGGTTTGTCACTGAAGCTTTCTTT,CASSQVIGFVTEAFF
many,TRBV5-6,NA,TRBJ2-3,TGTGCCAGCAGCGGAACAGTTCTCAACACAGATACGCAGTATTTT,CASSGTVLNTDTQYF
many,TRBV27,TRBD2,TRBJ2-7,TGTGCCAGCAGCCTAGCGGGACCTAGCGAGCAGTACTTC,CASSLAGPSEQYF
many,TRBV7-2,NA,TRBJ2-5,TGTGCCGGGGGAGAGAGGGCACCGGAGACCCAGTACTTC,CAGGERAPETQYF
NA,TRBV28,TRBD1,TRBJ2-7,TGTGCCAGCAGTCCCCGGACAGGATCCTACTACGAGCAGTACTTC,CASSPRTGSYYEQYF
many,TRBV7-8,NA,TRBJ2-1,TGTGCCAGCAGCCCCCGAGTTAGCTCCTACAATGAGCAGTTCTTC,CASSPRVSSYNEQFF
many,TRBV10-3,TRBD2,TRBJ2-1,TGTGCCATCAGTGAGGCGGGAGCGCGGTACAATGAGCAGTTCTTC,CAISEAGARYNEQFF
many,TRBV6-2/TRBV6-3,TRBD1,TRBJ2-1,TGTGCCAGCGAACGACAGGGACGAGGCAATGAGCAGTTCTTC,CASERQGRGNEQFF
NA,TRBV5-1,TRBD1,TRBJ2-5,TGCGCCAGCAGTCGTTCCGGGACAGGGGGCGAAGGGACCCAGTACTTC,CASSRSGTGGEGTQYF
many,TRBV15,NA,TRBJ2-5,TGTGCCACCAGCCGAGTCCCCGGGAGACACCAAGAGACCCAGTACTTC,CATSRVPGRHQETQYF
many,TRBV29-1,NA,TRBJ2-4,TGCAGCGTTGAACATATAGGCCTAGGAAACATTCAGTACTTC,CSVEHIGLGNIQYF
NA,TRBV15,NA,TRBJ1-2,TGTGCCACCAGCAGGCGAACAGGGATGGCCACCTTC,CATSRRTGMATF
many,TRBV7-2,TRBD1,TRBJ1-5,TGTGCCAGCAGCTTCGTCTCCGGGACAGGGGATAGCAATCAGCCCCAGCATTTT,CASSFVSGTGDSNQPQHF
many,TRBV20-1,NA,TRBJ1-2,TGCAGTGCTAGTTTGCAACAGCGCTATGGCTACACCTTC,CSASLQQRYGYTF
many,TRBV20-1,TRBD2,TRBJ2-7,TGCAGTGCTAGAGGCTTCGGACTAGCGGACTCCTACGAGCAGTACTTC,CSARGFGLADSYEQYF
medium-sized,TRBV28,NA,TRBJ1-5,TGTGCCAGCAGTTTACCATGGGTGGCAGGGGATAGCAATCAGCCCCAGCATTTT,CASSLPWVAGDSNQPQHF
many,TRBV20-1,NA,TRBJ2-3,TGCAGTGGGGGACGCGGCGGTCCAGATACGCAGTATTTT,CSGGRGGPDTQYF
few,TRBV19,TRBD1,TRBJ2-2,TGTGCTTTGACAGGGGAGAACACCGGGGAGCTGTTTTTT,CALTGENTGELFF
many,TRBV10-3,NA,TRBJ1-1,TGTGCCACCAGACAGAACACTGAAGCTTTCTTT,CATRQNTEAFF
many,TRBV5-1,NA,TRBJ2-3,TGCGCCAGCAGCTTGGAATCACCACCCGCTCCGCAGTATTTT,CASSLESPPAPQYF
many,TRBV5-1,NA,TRBJ2-2,TGCGCCAGCAGCTTGGAAGGGGGCGGGGAGCTGTTTTTT,CASSLEGGGELFF
many,TRBV5-1,NA,TRBJ2-7,TGCGCCAGCAGCTTCGGGAGTACTGGAGCCTACGAGCAGTACTTC,CASSFGSTGAYEQYF
many,TRBV7-2,NA,TRBJ2-1,TGTGCCAGCAGCCTGAGGGGTTCCTCCTACAATGAGCAGTTCTTC,CASSLRGSSYNEQFF
many,TRBV10-3,NA,TRBJ2-3,TGTGCCATCAGCCCGGTAGAATGGGATACGCAGTATTTT,CAISPVEWDTQYF
many,TRBV20-1,NA,TRBJ2-5,TGCAGTGCATTAGAGGGAGAGACCCAGTACTTC,CSALEGETQYF
many,TRBV5-1,NA,TRBJ1-2,TGCGCCAGCAGCTTTATGGCAGATGGCTATGGCTACACCTTC,CASSFMADGYGYTF
many,TRBV27,NA,TRBJ2-7,TGTGCCAGCAGTCTCCAGGGGGGCGAGCAGTACTTC,CASSLQGGEQYF
many,TRBV7-9,TRBD2,TRBJ2-1,TGTGCCAGCAGCCCGCGGGCGACGGGGGGTAAGAATGAGCAGTTCTTC,CASSPRATGGKNEQFF
many,TRBV19,TRBD1,TRBJ2-1,TGTGCCAGTAGGACGGGACAGGGGACGGTGAGTGAGCAGTTCTTC,CASRTGQGTVSEQFF
many,TRBV5-1,NA,TRBJ2-2,TGCGCCAGCTTACGAACGCCGACGGACACCGGGGAGCTGTTTTTT,CASLRTPTDTGELFF
many,TRBV7-9,NA,TRBJ2-5,TGTGCCAGCACCCCCCCGCCCGGGGAGACCCAGTACTTC,CASTPPPGETQYF